The 5 T cell receptor beta chains listed next were all sequenced from one sample in a study of T cells in Graves' hyperthyroidism and ophthalmopathy. RNA transcripts yielded amplified TCR beta CDR3 regions. With the HTBI primer set, the TCR CDR3 went through a first round of RT-PCR. TCRdb re-analysed the multiplex PCR reads in MiXCR, keeping a single row per CDR3 protein. The sample includes approximately 690,000 distinct CDR3 sequences, roughly 15% of them seen just once. The sample taken for sequencing was blood. These receptors were taken from a woman in her fifties or sixties with Graves' ophthalmopathy.

This clonotype was recorded many times. The chain links TRBV9 to TRBJ1-5, with 7 bases identical to TRBD1. V shed 3 bases, J shed 5 bases, and the junction held 5 bases outside the gene matches. The CDR3 is 14 amino acids. Germline CDR1 SGDLS, CDR2 YYNGEE. CDR3 bases: TGTGCCAGCAGCGACGGGACAGCTTATCAGCCCCAGCATTTT. Translating it yields CASSDGTAYQPQHF. Complete variable domain (other parts from reference TRBV9 and TRBJ1-5): DSGVTQTPKHLITATGQRVTLRCSPRSGDLSVYWYQQSLDQGLQFLIQYYNGEERAKGNILERFSAQQFPDLHSELNLSSLELGDSALYFCASSDGTAYQPQHFGDGTRLSIL.

Details on this clonotype: Given a much more abundant clone one base away, this may be a read error. This sequence joins TRBV2 and TRBJ1-3; D gene uncertain. Trimming took 8 bases from V and 0 from J, leaving 11 bases between them. This CDR3 contains 14 residues. In germline, CDR1 is SNHLY, CDR2 FYNNEI. The CDR3 DNA is TGTGCCAGCCCGGGCGGGTCCTCTGGAAACACCATATATTTT. Protein product: CASPGGSSGNTIYF. Together with reference TRBV2 and TRBJ1-3, the CDR3 gives the full variable domain: EPEVTQTPSHQVTQMGQEVILRCVPISNHLYFYWYRQILGQKVEFLVSFYNNEISEKSEIFDDQFSVERPDGSNFTLKIRSTKLEDSAMYFCASPGGSSGNTIYFGEGSWLTVV.

This clonotype has ten or more counts. This chain links TRBV12-3 or TRBV12-4 with TRBJ2-5; D unclear. V was pared by 1 base and J by 4 bases, with 10 bases between. The CDR3 is 14 residues long. The CDR3: CASSLVGIGETQYF. Written as DNA, the CDR3 is TGTGCCAGCAGTTTAGTGGGGATTGGAGAGACCCAGTACTTC.

This clonotype occurred many times. The chain joins TRBV3-1 to TRBJ1-1; 8 nucleotides match TRBD1. The length of the CDR3 is 14 residues. The germline V gene has CDR1 LGHDT and CDR2 YNNKEL (reference sequence). Trimming removed 7 bases from V and 1 base from J; junction bases left unmatched: 5. CDR3: CASTYDRGNTEAFF. The DNA for the CDR3 is TGTGCCAGCACCTACGACAGGGGGAACACTGAAGCTTTCTTT.

This chain uses TRBV5-1 with TRBJ2-7; tentative D call: TRBD1 (6 bases). CDR3 length equals 17 residues. V lost 4 bases and J 0 bases, leaving 20 bases between the germline ends. The germline V gene has CDR1 SGHRS and CDR2 YFSETQ. In nucleotides, the CDR3 is TGCGCCAGCAGCCGACACACCGGGACACGGACCTCCTACGAGCAGTACTTC. Translated: CASSRHTGTRTSYEQYF.